This is a list of T cell receptor beta chains from one sample in a study of blood T cell repertoires in COVID-19. Sequencing was performed with immunoSEQ multiplex PCR; in TCRdb, only in-frame clones are kept and a portion is missing. This table holds almost 200,000 clones, roughly 80% found once. Sequenced material: peripheral blood. The receptors come from a man aged 60 to 69 with COVID-19, enrolled during active disease. Each CDR3 is given without its conserved first and last residue. The D gene is left open where the match is weak.

d_call j_call v_call cdr3_aa
. TRBJ1-3 TRBV6-4 ASSDSPGTAIY
. TRBJ2-1 TRBV28 ASGAINEQF
TRBD2 TRBJ2-7 TRBV2 ASKTGTSSYEQY
TRBD1 TRBJ1-5 TRBV7-2 ASSLSQGASQPQH
. TRBJ1-5 TRBV4-1 ASSQEAGPTAPQH
. TRBJ2-1 TRBV3-1/TRBV3-2 ASSQEIRNEQF
. TRBJ2-3 TRBV5-4 ASSPDWGSGSQY
. TRBJ1-3 TRBV27 ASSSSSSGNTIY
. TRBJ1-2 TRBV18 ASSPRDRMYGYT
. TRBJ2-7 TRBV9 ASSPALLSYEQY
. TRBJ2-3 TRBV5-1 ASSLAGGLTTDTQY
. TRBJ2-2 TRBV27 ASSTLANTGELF
. TRBJ1-5 TRBV7-8 ASSLRRELSNQPQH
. TRBJ1-6 TRBV6-2/TRBV6-3 ASSPGAYNSPLH
TRBD1 TRBJ1-6 TRBV20-1 SASQGTGGSPLH
TRBD2 TRBJ2-3 TRBV7-2 ASSSFSGTSEDTQY
. TRBJ2-7 TRBV28 ASSLARNYEQY
TRBD1 TRBJ1-2 TRBV28 ASSALGTGRAYGYT
. TRBJ1-2 TRBV7-2 ASSPLATRVEGYT
TRBD2 TRBJ2-7 TRBV6-4 ASRTSRAYEQY
. TRBJ1-6 TRBV28 ASSLSRFNSPLH
. TRBJ1-2 TRBV9 ASSPSRGGNYGYT
. TRBJ2-7 TRBV11-2 ASSSHYEQY
. TRBJ2-1 TRBV5-1 ASSLGARNEQF
. TRBJ1-6 TRBV27 ASSATGLPRRSPLH
. TRBJ2-1 TRBV5-5 ASSLSTGSSNEQF
TRBD1 TRBJ1-1 TRBV19 ASKPGQGAVVEAF
. TRBJ1-5 TRBV19 ASSAPGQGNQPQH
. TRBJ1-2 TRBV30 AWSSGGTYGYT
. TRBJ2-2 TRBV25-1 ASSGGPANTGELF
. TRBJ1-5 TRBV2 ASRGQHSNQPQH
. TRBJ1-3 TRBV18 ASSPGTPTSGNTIY
TRBD1 TRBJ1-4 TRBV19 ASSPGTGGEKLF
. TRBJ2-2 TRBV10-1 ASSELGTLNTGELF